The 14 T cell receptor beta chains reported below all come from one sample, sequenced in a study of T cell responses to AZD1222 COVID-19 vaccine. Clones were sequenced by immunoSEQ multiplex PCR, and TCRdb holds only the in-frame ones, with some missing. Of 130,000 to 150,000 clones listed, 80% to 95% are singletons. The specimen was peripheral blood, collected on day 0 of MenACWY control vaccination. These receptors were obtained from an adult in good health.

The chain joins TRBV5-1 to TRBJ2-3; D is ambiguous. The CDR3 spans 13 residues. V lost 4 bases and J lost 2, with 8 bases in between. The V gene's germline CDR1 is SGHRS and CDR2 YFSETQ. The CDR3 reads CASSPRYTDTQYF. CDR3 DNA sequence: TGCGCCAGCAGCCCGCGGTACACAGATACGCAGTATTTT.

This clone showed up just once. The chain links TRBV29-1 to TRBJ1-5; weak D call: TRBD1 (5 bases). The ends were cut back, 2 bases at V and 0 bases at J, with 11 bases in the middle. Germline V lookup: CDR1 SQVTM, CDR2 ANQGSEA. The CDR3 extends over 15 amino acids. The CDR3 nucleotides are TGCAGCGTTGAACTGCAGGGTGATAGCAATCAGCCCCAGCATTTT. Its translation is CSVELQGDSNQPQHF.

The chain combines TRBV19 with TRBJ2-1, with 10 bases fitting TRBD2. Trimming took 4 bases from V and 8 from J; bases not matched to a gene: 17. The CDR3 loop spans 18 amino acids. Germline CDR1 and CDR2: LNHDA and SQIVND (reference sequence). The CDR3 loop reads CASSTTRSSGGRGDEQFF. DNA of the CDR3: TGTGCCAGTAGTACCACCCGGTCTAGCGGGGGTCGGGGGGATGAGCAGTTCTTC.

The chain recombines TRBV5-6 with TRBJ1-5, with D possibly matching TRBD1 (6 bases). Germline CDR1 SGHDT, CDR2 YYEEEE. Between the trimmed V and J ends, which lost 1 base and 1 base, there was a span of 15 bases. The CDR3 totals 17 residues. CDR3 bases: TGTGCCAGCAGCTTGATGTCAAGGACAGTAAGCAATCAGCCCCAGCATTTT. Encoded protein: CASSLMSRTVSNQPQHF.

The V gene is TRBV30, the J gene TRBJ2-5; no clear D. CDR3 length: 12 residues. CDR1 and CDR2 from the germline V gene are GTSNPN and SVGIG (reference sequence). V was trimmed by 7 bases and J by 4 bases, leaving 13 bases between them. This chain's CDR3 is CASRHSRETQYF. The CDR3 DNA follows: TGTGCCTCTAGACATTCCAGAGAGACCCAGTACTTC.

The chain employs TRBV27 and TRBJ2-1; TRBD1 matches at 8 bases. Losses at the gene ends were 6 bases for V and 0 bases for J; bases not matched to a gene: 7. The germline V gene encodes CDR1 MNHEY and CDR2 SMNVEV (reference sequence). This CDR3 contains 16 residues. The CDR3 nucleotides read TGTGCCAGCAGCAAGGACAGGGCGTTCTCCTACAATGAGCAGTTCTTC. Amino acid sequence: CASSKDRAFSYNEQFF.

This rearrangement joins TRBV2 to TRBJ2-5; TRBD2 is a possible D gene (6 bases). Trimming took 3 bases from V and 2 from J, leaving 13 bases between them. CDR3 length equals 15 residues. Germline V gene data show CDR1 as SNHLY and CDR2 as FYNNEI. The CDR3 DNA sequence: TGTGCCAGCAGTGATTATCTAGCGCGACAAGAGACCCAGTACTTC. This translates into CASSDYLARQETQYF.

The chain couples TRBV7-2 to TRBJ2-7, with D uncertain. V lost 2 bases and J 3 bases, leaving 2 bases between the germline ends. The CDR3 is 11 residues long. Germline V gene data show CDR1 as SGHTA and CDR2 as FQGNSA. CDR3 amino acids: CASSLNYEQYF. The CDR3 bases are TGTGCCAGCAGCTTAAACTACGAGCAGTACTTC.

The rearrangement uses TRBV10-3 and TRBJ2-5, with 12 bases lining up with TRBD2. The CDR3 loop spans 16 amino acids. Germline V gene data show CDR1 as ENHRY and CDR2 as SYGVKD. Trimming at V came to 4 bases and at J to 1 base, leaving 4 bases not matched to a gene. CDR3 sequence: CAISAASGGAQETQYF. For the CDR3, the DNA is TGTGCCATCAGTGCGGCTAGCGGGGGGGCCCAAGAGACCCAGTACTTC.

This chain joins TRBV4-1 and TRBJ1-2; possible D gene TRBD1, 6 bases. Looked up from germline, CDR1 is MGHRA and CDR2 is YSYEKL. The CDR3 consists of 16 residues. V was clipped by 1 base and J by 5 bases, with 17 bases between them. The CDR3: CASSQADTGSRYGYTF. The CDR3 DNA follows: TGCGCCAGCAGCCAAGCCGATACAGGGAGTCGATATGGCTACACCTTC.

The genes are TRBV24-1 and TRBJ2-3, with D unresolved. The CDR3 has 13 residues. Between the trimmed V and J ends, which lost 4 bases and 0 bases, there was a span of 4 bases. Germline lookup yields CDR1 KGHDR and CDR2 SFDVKD. The DNA of the CDR3 is TGTGCCACCAGTGACCTTAGCACAGATACGCAGTATTTT. It codes for CATSDLSTDTQYF.

The V gene is TRBV3-1 (or the pseudogene TRBV3-2), the J gene TRBJ2-1; maybe TRBD1 (6 bases). V lost 2 bases and J 7 bases, leaving 15 bases between the germline ends. The CDR3 is 15 residues long. Per germline, CDR1 LGHDT and CDR2 YNNKEL (reference sequence). As DNA, the CDR3 is TGTGCCAGCAGCCAACAGGGGTATCATGGGAATGAGCAGTTCTTC. Translation gives CASSQQGYHGNEQFF.

The CDR3 region is CASRGDRAKNIQYF. In DNA, the CDR3 is TGTGCCAGCAGGGGGGATAGGGCCAAAAACATTCAGTACTTC. The chain joins TRBV2 to TRBJ2-4, with D perhaps TRBD1 or TRBD2 (5 bases each). This CDR3 region has 14 residues. V dropped 6 bases and J dropped 1 base, with 10 bases sitting between them. Per germline, CDR1 SNHLY and CDR2 FYNNEI.

This clone was found once. J is TRBJ2-3 and V is TRBV24-1, with TRBD2 as a possible D gene (7 bases). This CDR3 has 18 amino acids. Germline assignment: CDR1 KGHDR and CDR2 SFDVKD. V was clipped by 5 bases and J by 0 bases, with 20 bases between them. The CDR3 DNA reads TGTGCCACCAGTGGGGGGCCGGGAGGCGCGCCTAGCACAGATACGCAGTATTTT. It codes for CATSGGPGGAPSTDTQYF.